The present TCR beta chain was sequenced within a study of T cells in tuberculosis. Whole-study context: In South Africa, adults with active tuberculosis were compared with IGRA-negative and latently infected IGRA-positive adolescents. Samples predate treatment or fall within its first 7 days.

The CDR3 length is 13 residues. Germline loops: CDR1 SGHTA, CDR2 FQGTGA. V was clipped by 5 bases and J by 6 bases, with 12 bases between them. Profiling relied on immunoSEQ multiplex PCR, and the TCRdb table lists in-frame clones only, not all of them. The table includes fewer than 11,000 clones, approximately 94% detected once. Study results and caveats: GEM motif frequencies gave 70% accuracy; the GMM repertoire gave almost 90%.

Details on this clone: Its specificity is unknown.

Source material: PBMCs. The sequence derives from an adult with tuberculosis. The chain couples TRBV7-3 to TRBJ2-3; TRBD1 is a possible D gene (6 bases). This CDR3 reads CASSTLQGDTQYF. CDR3 bases: TGTGCCAGCAGCACCCTACAGGGTGATACGCAGTATTTT.